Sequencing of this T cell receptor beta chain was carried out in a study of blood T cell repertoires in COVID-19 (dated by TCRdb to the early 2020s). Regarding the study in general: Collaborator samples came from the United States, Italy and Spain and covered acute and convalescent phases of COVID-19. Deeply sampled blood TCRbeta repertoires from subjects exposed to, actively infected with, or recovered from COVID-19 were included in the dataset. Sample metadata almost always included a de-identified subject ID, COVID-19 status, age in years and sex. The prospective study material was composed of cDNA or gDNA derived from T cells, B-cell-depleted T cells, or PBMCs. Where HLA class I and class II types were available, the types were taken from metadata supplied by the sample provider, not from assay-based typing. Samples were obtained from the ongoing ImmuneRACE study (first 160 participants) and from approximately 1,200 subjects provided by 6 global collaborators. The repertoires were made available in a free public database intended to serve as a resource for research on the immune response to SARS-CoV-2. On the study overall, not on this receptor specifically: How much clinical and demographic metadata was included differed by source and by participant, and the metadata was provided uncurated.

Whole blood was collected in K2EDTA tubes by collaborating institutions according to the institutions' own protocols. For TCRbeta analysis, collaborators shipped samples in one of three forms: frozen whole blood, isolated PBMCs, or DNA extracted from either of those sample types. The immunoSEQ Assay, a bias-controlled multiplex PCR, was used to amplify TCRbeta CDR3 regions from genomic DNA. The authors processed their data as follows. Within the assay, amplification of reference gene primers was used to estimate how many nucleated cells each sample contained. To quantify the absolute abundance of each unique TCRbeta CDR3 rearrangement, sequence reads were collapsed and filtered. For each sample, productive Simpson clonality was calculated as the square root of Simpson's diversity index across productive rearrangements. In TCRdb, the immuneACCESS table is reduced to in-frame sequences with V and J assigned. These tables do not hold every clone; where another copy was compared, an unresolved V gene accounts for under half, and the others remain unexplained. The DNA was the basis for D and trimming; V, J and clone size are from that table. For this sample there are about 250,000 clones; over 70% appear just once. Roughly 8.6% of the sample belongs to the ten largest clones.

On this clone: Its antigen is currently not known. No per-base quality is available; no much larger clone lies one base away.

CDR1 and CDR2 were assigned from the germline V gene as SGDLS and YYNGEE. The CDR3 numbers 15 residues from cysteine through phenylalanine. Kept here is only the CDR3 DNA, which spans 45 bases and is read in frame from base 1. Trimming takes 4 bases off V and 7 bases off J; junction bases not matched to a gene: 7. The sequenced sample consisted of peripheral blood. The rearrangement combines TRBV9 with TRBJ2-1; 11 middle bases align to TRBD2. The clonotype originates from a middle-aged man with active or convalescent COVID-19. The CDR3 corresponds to CASSLTSGSANEQFF. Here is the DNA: TGTGCCAGCAGCCTCACTAGCGGGAGTGCGAATGAGCAGTTCTTC.